A single T cell receptor beta chain is shown here with its context. Antigen specificity is unknown. V lost 1 base and J lost 0; bases outside the gene matches: 2. The CDR3 totals 16 residues. CDR1 is LNHDA and CDR2 is SQIVND in the germline V gene (reference sequence). These data belong to a study of cytomegalovirus exposure and HLA in healthy donors. The study's findings and limits: Associated with cytomegalovirus, according to the listing, were around 160 TCR beta chains.

Amplification used 60 Vbeta primers and 13 Jbeta primers. Per the original data handling: An analysis that came later counted roughly 87 million unique TCR beta chains, approximately 11 million shared. Clones were read by immunoSEQ multiplex PCR, and TCRdb kept only the in-frame ones, dropping some. V and J calls and clone size follow that table, whereas D and trimming were derived from the DNA. The repertoire holds roughly 120,000 clones, with around three quarters as singletons. The source of this sequence is a human donor in good health. The sample consisted of PBMCs. The V gene is TRBV19, the J gene TRBJ2-1, with TRBD1 matching 8 bases. CDR3 residues: CASSIVGTGSYNEQFF. The DNA for the CDR3 is TGTGCCAGTAGTATAGTCGGGACAGGCTCCTACAATGAGCAGTTCTTC. Full variable domain (missing parts from reference TRBV19 and TRBJ2-1): DGGITQSPKYLFRKEGQNVTLSCEQNLNHDAMYWYRQDPGQGLRLIYYSQIVNDFQKGDIAEGYSVSREKKESFPLTVTSAQKNPTAFYLCASSIVGTGSYNEQFFGPGTRLTVL.